This TCR beta chain appears in the sequencing data of a study of ipilimumab plus nivolumab after autologous stem cell transplantation. As for the study in general: Both relapsed and primary refractory DLBCL were included. Study-wide results and limits: The authors say TCR, Treg and microbiome findings warrant further study.

On this clone itself: Its antigen is not known.

Patients got ipilimumab 1 mg/kg beginning 14 to 28 days post-transplant. Patients received nivolumab 3 mg/kg at weeks 1, 4, 7, 10, then fortnightly to week 26. The ends lost 6 bases at V and 1 base at J; junction bases unmatched: 14. The CDR3 has 16 residues. Germline V lookup: CDR1 GTSNPN, CDR2 SVGIG (reference sequence). The table came from immunoSEQ multiplex PCR; TCRdb's copy has only in-frame clones and leaves some out. Of more than 20,000 clones in the sample, over 70% were seen once. The receptor was derived from a male donor with diffuse large B-cell lymphoma. This specimen was PBMCs, taken in a trial of ipilimumab plus nivolumab as post-transplant consolidation. This chain uses TRBV30 with TRBJ1-2, with 7 nucleotides matching TRBD1. This CDR3 is CACSLAGGVFNYGYTF. Here the CDR3 DNA reads TGTGCCTGTTCCCTGGCAGGGGGAGTTTTTAACTATGGCTACACCTTC.